This T cell receptor beta chain was retrieved from a study of T cell repertoires in cytomegalovirus infection (dated by TCRdb to about 2019). Regarding the complete study: Donor HLA type was relevant to the analysis, because carriage of CMV infection together with the matching HLA type was indicated by public TCR beta signatures. What the work shows at the level of the full study, not this receptor alone: Cumulative frequency of public TCR beta family members discriminated carriers of CMV infection plus the relevant HLA type in this cohort and an independent roughly 330-donor cohort. The ex vivo response was dominated by HLA-C-restricted CMV-specific TCR beta clonotypes, and the single most frequent clonotype in two of eight donors was supplied by these HLA-C-restricted clonotypes.

This clonotype was observed a handful of times. What antigen it recognizes has not been identified. No base-level quality is on record; no much larger clone is a single base apart. V and J lose 6 bases and 2 bases, and a span of 14 bases separates them. From cysteine to phenylalanine, the CDR3 is 15 amino acids long. Here the CDR3 DNA is all that survives: 45 bases in frame from base 1. Reading the germline V gene gives CDR1 SNHLY and CDR2 FYNNEI. Data came from an Illumina HiSeq 1500. TCRdb trimmed public reads at Q25 via fastp, called clones via MiXCR and kept in-frame beta chains. Each record represents a unique CDR3 protein, reported with the most common genes and DNA among its rows. Recorded for this sample are about 680,000 distinct CDR3 sequences; roughly 24% of them occurred a single time. Of the sample, 6.5% to 10% falls within the top ten clones.

This receptor was identified in a human donor in good health (CMV status not recorded). Some clones in this sample may be carry-over from other donors' samples. The rearrangement combines TRBV2 with TRBJ1-5, with no reliable assignment of the D segment. The sample consisted of CD8+ T cells from PBMCs. CDR3 sequence: CASSRTAAGNQPQHF. The DNA sequence is TGTGCCAGCAGCCGAACAGCAGCGGGCAATCAGCCCCAGCATTTT.